The following is a TCR beta chain sequence with its context. Its antigen is not yet known. No qualities accompany the bases; no much larger clone lies one base away. These data originate in a study of CD8 T cells in Susac syndrome (dated by TCRdb to about 2019). Broadly, across the study: The study used repertoire sequencing to test whether antigen drove CD8+ T cell activation and differentiation in Susac syndrome. The study compared CD8+ T cell repertoire clonality among roughly eleven healthy donors, roughly 14 Susac syndrome patients and 15 multiple sclerosis patients.

High-throughput TCR beta sequencing profiled peripheral blood CD8+ and CD4+ T cells from healthy donors, Susac syndrome patients and multiple sclerosis patients. The multiple sclerosis controls were treatment-naive patients who had stable or active relapsing-remitting disease and met the revised McDonald criteria. Bulk CD8+ and CD4+ T cells were purified by magnetic negative isolation, whereas CD8+ TEMRA cells were enriched by FACS. Blood was drawn into EDTA tubes, processed within 24 hours, and PBMCs were isolated by density gradient centrifugation. PBMCs intended for TCR sequencing were cryopreserved in liquid nitrogen and thawed later in a water bath at 37 degrees C. The sorted or isolated CD4+, CD8+ and CD8+ TEMRA cells reached a purity of at least 90%. RNA was extracted using the RNeasy kit, and roughly 0.5 to 1 ug of the RNA was reverse transcribed with random hexamers. The immunoSEQ multiplex PCR assay, which covers 54 Vbeta and 13 Jbeta segments, was used to amplify TCR beta CDR3 regions. Bias from PCR amplification was corrected by using a synthetic template baseline for primer optimization and for computational correction. In the source study's methods: Reads were assigned to V, D and J genes according to IMGT and analyzed in immunoSEQ Analyzer, with only productive sequences retained. Clonality was calculated as one minus the Shannon entropy normalized by log2 of the number of productive unique sequences. Public and private clones were assessed among the 100 most prevalent clones of each patient and control. Susac-specific clones were defined as absent from healthy and MS cohorts, 1052 published viral clones and other ImmuneACCESS disease sequences. TCRdb cleaned the public reads at Q25 with fastp, built clones with MiXCR and kept in-frame beta chains. Every distinct CDR3 protein forms one entry, paired with its most common genes and DNA. The V and J calls follow TCRdb's processing rather than the paper's. Within this sample are 250,000 to 300,000 distinct CDR3 sequences, with more than 75% of them counted one time only. The ten largest clones represent about 0.11% of the sample.

Taken from the germline V gene (reference sequence), the CDR1 and CDR2 loops are DFQATT and SNEGSKA. At the junction V is shortened by 3 bases and J by 5 bases, with 22 bases in between. The CDR3 numbers 16 residues from cysteine through phenylalanine. The read is trimmed to its CDR3 DNA, 48 bases read in frame from base 1. Overall study outcomes, separate from this receptor: The number of individuals in the TCR sequencing and HLA analysis was recognized as being relatively small.

In this chain, TRBV20-1 is recombined with TRBJ2-5, with TRBD1 perhaps the D gene, on 7 matching bases. The receptor was derived from a human donor with multiple sclerosis. The specimen was CD8+ T cells from PBMCs. The encoded CDR3 is CSASVEGARYAETQYF. The DNA sequence is TGCAGTGCTAGTGTGGAGGGGGCTCGTTATGCGGAGACCCAGTACTTC.